The 29 T cell receptor beta chains listed next were all sequenced from one sample in a study of CD8 T cells in ankylosing spondylitis. MiXCR was run by TCRdb on the 5' RACE reads, yielding one entry per CDR3 protein. The sample consists of about 320,000 distinct CDR3 sequences, about 9.9% of them appearing once. Sample: blood, either unsorted or a sorted T cell fraction (not recorded which). These receptors were collected from a female donor with ankylosing spondylitis or in good health (not recorded which).

This clonotype came up many times. The chain has TRBV10-2 and TRBJ1-1; no clear D. CDR3 size: 11 residues. Germline-derived CDR1 and CDR2 are WSHSY and SAAADI. V lost 7 bases and J 1 base, leaving 4 bases between the germline ends. The CDR3 DNA sequence: TGCGCCAGCAAGCGGAACACTGAAGCTTTCTTT. Its protein is CASKRNTEAFF.

This clonotype was counted ten times or more. CDR3 region: CATSVIQGATEAFF. The CDR3 coding sequence is TGTGCCACCAGCGTGATACAGGGGGCCACTGAAGCTTTCTTT. This chain connects TRBV15 to TRBJ1-1, with 9 nucleotides matching TRBD1. The CDR3 has 14 residues. Trimming removed 5 bases from V and 4 bases from J; junction bases left unmatched: 5. CDR1 is LNHNV, CDR2 YYDKDF, per germline (reference sequence).

This clonotype has at least ten counts. The chain joins TRBV20-1 to TRBJ2-7, with 7 bases lining up with TRBD1. The germline gives CDR1 DFQATT, CDR2 SNEGSKA (reference sequence). The CDR3 runs 12 residues. The ends lost 6 bases at V and 2 bases at J; junction bases unmatched: 4. CDR3 nucleotides: TGCAGTGCATCTGGACAGGCCTACGAGCAGTACTTC. Its translation: CSASGQAYEQYF.

This clonotype was observed many times. This chain connects TRBV5-1 to TRBJ1-1; 7 bases fit TRBD1. Trimming at V came to 3 bases and at J to 5 bases, leaving 4 bases not matched to a gene. CDR1 is SGHRS and CDR2 is YFSETQ in the germline V gene. The CDR3 spans 13 residues. The CDR3 region has the DNA TGCGCCAGCAGCTACCGACAGGGAACTGAAGCTTTCTTT. Protein product: CASSYRQGTEAFF.

This clonotype has only a few counts. V is TRBV5-1 and J is TRBJ2-2; 10 bases line up with TRBD1. CDR1 is SGHRS and CDR2 is YFSETQ in the germline V gene. CDR3 length: 16 residues. With V trimmed by 6 bases and J by 6 bases, 11 bases remained unmatched. CDR3 DNA sequence: TGCGCCAGCACACCCCGACAGGGGGCTTGGCCCGGGGAGCTGTTTTTT. Its protein is CASTPRQGAWPGELFF.

This clonotype was seen many times. The V gene is TRBV20-1, the J gene TRBJ2-3; 12 bases are a match to TRBD2. Germline CDR1 is DFQATT and CDR2 is SNEGSKA (reference sequence). This CDR3 region has 17 residues. Unmatched junction bases numbered 14, after V lost 3 bases and J lost 7 bases. CDR3 bases: TGCAGTGCTAGGGCGGCTAGCGGGAGGGCCAGGGAAAATACGCAGTATTTT. Amino acids: CSARAASGRARENTQYF.

This clonotype occurred many times. The J gene is TRBJ2-3, the V gene TRBV28; D is unresolved. The V end was cut by 8 bases, the J end by 4 bases, with 10 bases between. Germline V gene data show CDR1 as MDHEN and CDR2 as SYDVKM. The CDR3 runs 12 residues. The CDR3: CASRSSADTQYF. In nucleotides, the CDR3 is TGTGCCAGCCGCTCCTCGGCAGATACGCAGTATTTT.

This clonotype was picked up many times. The chain recombines TRBV5-1 with TRBJ1-4; D may be TRBD1 (5 bases). Trimming stripped 4 bases from V and 6 bases from J, with 19 bases between. From germline, CDR1 is SGHRS and CDR2 YFSETQ. The length of the CDR3 is 16 residues. CDR3 in DNA: TGCGCCAGCAGCCTTCGCGGAGGGGCGTCGTATGAAAAACTGTTTTTT. The encoded protein is CASSLRGGASYEKLFF.

This clonotype appeared a few times. This chain links TRBV5-5 with TRBJ2-5; D possibly corresponds to TRBD2 (5 bases). Between the trimmed V and J ends, which lost 1 base and 2 bases, there was a span of 15 bases. The CDR3 runs to 16 residues. CDR1 is SGHKS, CDR2 YYEKEE, per germline (reference sequence). This CDR3 is CASSLRVLAQQETQYF. The CDR3 DNA reads as TGTGCCAGCAGCTTGAGGGTATTAGCGCAACAAGAGACCCAGTACTTC.

The sample holds many counts of this clonotype. V is TRBV7-8 and J is TRBJ1-5; TRBD1 might be the D (5 bases). Looked up from germline, CDR1 is SGHVS and CDR2 is FQNEAQ. The CDR3 length is 16 residues. Trimming took off 4 bases at V and 2 bases at J, with 15 bases between the two ends. CDR3 sequence: CASSSTRVRGNQPQHF. CDR3 nucleotide sequence: TGTGCCAGCAGCTCGACCAGGGTACGGGGCAATCAGCCCCAGCATTTT. Supplemented by reference TRBV7-8 and TRBJ1-5, the full variable domain reads GAGVSQSPRYKVAKRGQDVALRCDPISGHVSLFWYQQALGQGPEFLTYFQNEAQLDKSGLPSDRFFAERPEGSVSTLKIQRTQQEDSAVYLCASSSTRVRGNQPQHFGDGTRLSIL.

This clonotype showed up many times. The chain employs TRBV20-1 and TRBJ2-7, with TRBD1 identical over 11 bases. In germline, CDR1 is DFQATT, CDR2 SNEGSKA (reference sequence). J lost 6 bases, V lost 6 bases, and 10 bases had no gene match. The CDR3 is 14 amino acids. As DNA, the CDR3 is TGCAGTGCACTTGGGACAGGGGGAATAGTCGAGCAGTACTTC. It translates to CSALGTGGIVEQYF.

This clonotype was seen many times. The chain employs TRBV29-1 and TRBJ2-5, with TRBD2 matching 7 bases. V shed 4 bases and J 4 bases; nucleotides not matched to a gene: 12. The CDR3 consists of 15 residues. Germline V lookup: CDR1 SQVTM, CDR2 ANQGSEA. The CDR3 spells CSVVGLPPQGETQYF. As DNA, the CDR3 is TGCAGCGTTGTGGGACTACCCCCCCAAGGAGAGACCCAGTACTTC. Together with reference TRBV29-1 and TRBJ2-5, the CDR3 gives the full variable domain: SAVISQKPSRDICQRGTSLTIQCQVDSQVTMMFWYRQQPGQSLTLIATANQGSEATYESGFVIDKFPISRPNLTFSTLTVSNMSPEDSSIYLCSVVGLPPQGETQYFGPGTRLLVL.

This clonotype was counted at least ten times. The rearrangement joins TRBV20-1 to TRBJ2-2; TRBD1 matches at 7 bases. Germline V CDR1 and CDR2: DFQATT, SNEGSKA (reference sequence). The CDR3 covers 14 residues. V was clipped by 5 bases and J by 0 bases; unmatched bases: 3. CDR3 region: CSAPDRSNTGELFF. The CDR3 DNA is TGCAGTGCTCCGGACAGGTCGAACACCGGGGAGCTGTTTTTT.

The gene calls are TRBV18 and TRBJ2-1; D may be TRBD1 or TRBD2 (5 bases each). The germline CDR1 and CDR2 sequences are KGHSH and LQKENI. The CDR3 length is 13 residues. Trimming took off 3 bases at V and 6 bases at J, with 9 bases between the two ends. The CDR3 coding sequence is TGTGCCAGCTCACCGGGACGAAGCAATGAGCAGTTCTTC. Its protein product is CASSPGRSNEQFF.

The V call is TRBV7-1, the J call TRBJ2-2, with D possibly TRBD1 on 5 matching bases. TRBV7-1 is sorted into the ORF group, with uncertain function. V gave up 5 bases and J gave up 6 bases, with 16 bases separating them. The CDR3 is 15 amino acids. CDR3: CASSPGLLGSGELFF. The DNA of the CDR3 is TGTGCCAGCAGCCCAGGGCTGCTAGGCTCCGGGGAGCTGTTTTTT.

This clonotype was seen at least ten times. The chain couples TRBV20-1 to TRBJ2-1; D is ambiguous. V lost 5 bases, J lost 3 bases, and 20 bases lay in between. In germline, CDR1 is DFQATT, CDR2 SNEGSKA (reference sequence). The CDR3 runs 16 residues. CDR3 in DNA: TGCAGTGCTTATAAATCCGGCCCAGGCCTCTACAATGAGCAGTTCTTC. Translated, it gives CSAYKSGPGLYNEQFF.

There are a few counts of this clonotype. The J gene is TRBJ2-6, the V gene TRBV20-1; 8 bases match TRBD1. V shed 7 bases, J shed 2 bases, and the junction held 7 bases outside the gene matches. The length of the CDR3 is 15 residues. CDR1 and CDR2 from the germline V gene are DFQATT and SNEGSKA (reference sequence). The CDR3 protein is CSGKTGATGANVLTF. CDR3 sequence (DNA): TGCAGTGGAAAGACAGGGGCCACTGGGGCCAACGTCCTGACTTTC.

The chain carries TRBV5-6 and TRBJ2-2; D ambiguous. With 1 base removed from V and 4 bases from J, the gap between germline ends came to 14 bases. Germline values: CDR1 SGHDT, CDR2 YYEEEE. The CDR3 has 16 residues. Here the CDR3 DNA reads TGTGCCAGCAGCTTGCCAGACCCAACGGGCACCGGGGAGCTGTTTTTT. This sequence encodes CASSLPDPTGTGELFF.

In this sample, this clonotype turned up many times. The chain links TRBV5-1 to TRBJ2-1; TRBD2 aligns across 8 bases. This CDR3 has 15 residues. After removal of 3 bases from V and 5 bases from J, the junction contained 7 bases not matched to a gene. CDR1 is SGHRS and CDR2 is YFSETQ in the germline V gene. CDR3 DNA: TGCGCCAGCAGCTACGGGACTAGGGACCACAATGAGCAGTTCTTC. Translation: CASSYGTRDHNEQFF.

This clonotype was seen ten or more times. V usage is TRBV5-1 and J usage is TRBJ2-7; no firm D call. V dropped 5 bases and J dropped 0 bases, with 9 bases sitting between them. The germline CDR1 and CDR2 sequences are SGHRS and YFSETQ. The CDR3 is made up of 13 amino acids. In DNA form, the CDR3 reads TGCGCCAGCAGATCCGACAACTCCTACGAGCAGTACTTC. It encodes CASRSDNSYEQYF.

This clonotype was counted between two and nine times. One end of the junction is discordant with germline, which a read error may explain. The V gene is TRBV15, the J gene TRBJ1-2, with TRBD1 matching over 10 bases. Germline V gives CDR1 LNHNV, CDR2 YYDKDF (reference sequence). This CDR3 has 15 residues. The CDR3 bases are TGTGCCACCAGCAGGTCCAGACAGGGGGCGCTTGGCGACACCTTC. Protein product: CATSRSRQGALGDTF.

This clonotype was detected a few times. The chain uses TRBV28 and TRBJ2-1; D tentatively reads TRBD1 or TRBD2 (5 bases each). CDR1 is MDHEN, CDR2 SYDVKM, per germline. With 5 bases removed from V and 4 bases from J, the gap between germline ends came to 18 bases. This CDR3 comprises 16 residues. CDR3 sequence (DNA): TGTGCCAGCAGTCCTAGCAGGGCCTCTGGGTACAATGAGCAGTTCTTC. Its translation: CASSPSRASGYNEQFF.

J is TRBJ1-4 and V is TRBV5-6; D is unclear. Trimming took off 5 bases at V and 1 base at J, with 9 bases between the two ends. The CDR3 runs to 14 residues. The germline V gene encodes CDR1 SGHDT and CDR2 YYEEEE. This CDR3 reads CASSIDGTNEKLFF. In nucleotides, the CDR3 is TGTGCCAGCAGTATAGACGGAACTAATGAAAAACTGTTTTTT.

In nucleotides, the CDR3 is TGTGCCAGCAGTTTTAAGCGGGGAACCTACGAGCAGTACTTC. It translates to CASSFKRGTYEQYF. The J gene is TRBJ2-7, the V gene TRBV27; 7 nucleotides agree with TRBD2. V was pared by 3 bases and J by 2 bases, with 4 bases of the junction left unmatched. CDR3 length equals 14 residues. Germline CDR1 is MNHEY and CDR2 is SMNVEV (reference sequence).

The sample holds many counts of this clonotype. V usage is TRBV20-1 and J usage is TRBJ2-3; D remains unclear. The CDR3 has 12 residues. V was cut by 3 bases and J by 3 bases, with 7 bases left in between. CDR1 DFQATT and CDR2 SNEGSKA come from the germline V gene (reference sequence). The CDR3 DNA reads TGCAGTGCTAGTGACGGAACAGATACGCAGTATTTT. It codes for CSASDGTDTQYF.

This clonotype showed up many times. The rearrangement uses TRBV27 and TRBJ2-1; a possible D gene is TRBD2 (6 bases). The CDR3 spans 17 residues. Trimming cost V 7 bases and J 8 bases, with 27 bases left between them. Per germline, CDR1 MNHEY and CDR2 SMNVEV (reference sequence). CDR3 sequence: CASITSRGHLSRDEQFF. CDR3 sequence (DNA): TGTGCCAGCATCACTAGCCGGGGCCATCTTTCGAGGGATGAGCAGTTCTTC.

This clonotype has a handful of counts. The V and J genes are TRBV5-5 and TRBJ2-2; 7 bases are a match to TRBD1. Looked up from germline, CDR1 is SGHKS and CDR2 is YYEKEE (reference sequence). The CDR3 spans 14 residues. The ends lost 4 bases at V and 7 bases at J; junction bases unmatched: 7. The CDR3 sequence is CASSADRAGGELFF. The CDR3 coding sequence is TGTGCCAGCAGCGCCGACAGGGCGGGCGGGGAGCTGTTTTTT.

This clonotype was observed many times. The CDR3 region is CSGKTGRQNTEAFF. CDR3 DNA sequence: TGCAGCGGTAAGACAGGGAGGCAGAACACTGAAGCTTTCTTT. This chain uses TRBV29-1 with TRBJ1-1; TRBD1 agrees at 7 bases. The CDR3 loop spans 14 amino acids. V gave up 7 bases and J gave up 1 base; unmatched junction bases: 9. Germline V gene lookup returns CDR1 SQVTM and CDR2 ANQGSEA. Together with reference TRBV29-1 and TRBJ1-1, the CDR3 gives the full variable domain: SAVISQKPSRDICQRGTSLTIQCQVDSQVTMMFWYRQQPGQSLTLIATANQGSEATYESGFVIDKFPISRPNLTFSTLTVSNMSPEDSSIYLCSGKTGRQNTEAFFGQGTRLTVV.

This clonotype was detected ten times or more. The chain joins TRBV20-1 to TRBJ2-5; D unresolved. The ends were cut back, 6 bases at V and 5 bases at J, with 13 bases in the middle. Germline V lookup: CDR1 DFQATT, CDR2 SNEGSKA (reference sequence). The CDR3 runs 12 residues. Here the CDR3 DNA reads TGCAGTGCAAAGGGCCGTAGGGAGACCCAGTACTTC. The encoded protein is CSAKGRRETQYF.